The entry below gives a single T cell receptor (beta chain) sequence along with its context. Its antigen is as yet unknown. The method was immunoSEQ multiplex PCR; TCRdb's version includes in-frame clones alone and lacks a portion of them. The sample consists of roughly 26,000 clones, around three quarters of them appearing once. This sample is drawn from a study of vaccination effects on CD4 cells after COVID-19. Study-level background: Convalescent patients (n = two) were sampled 16 days and one week prevaccination. Notes on the study in general: Convalescents' post-vaccine spike-reactive clones were mainly new, vaccine-induced.

Before sequencing took place, the ViraFEST assay used viral peptide pools to expand antigen-specific CD4+ T cells. Once cultured for approximately 10 days, the cells underwent separation to obtain CD4+ T cells. SARS-CoV-2 infection was confirmed by PCR in the person between March and December 2020. A density of about 2.2 million PBMC per well was used; these cells were cultured with about 9.1 IU/ml IL-2 and roughly 10 ug/ml peptides. Each culture had half its medium swapped for IL-2 medium on days 3 and 7. Material: CD4+ T cells from PBMCs cultured with HCoV-NL63 spike peptides, obtained before COVID-19 vaccination. The clonotype comes from a human donor who had a prior SARS-CoV-2 infection.

The CDR3 here is CAWSFGLPYEQYF. CDR3 nucleotides: TGTGCCTGGAGTTTTGGACTACCGTACGAGCAGTACTTC. This sequence joins TRBV30 and TRBJ2-7, with D perhaps TRBD2 (6 bases). The CDR3 covers 13 residues. The V end was cut by 2 bases, the J end by 4 bases, with 12 bases between. Germline CDR1 is GTSNPN and CDR2 is SVGIG (reference sequence).